This record looks at one T cell receptor (beta chain) sequence and its context. Its antigen is currently not known. Per-nucleotide qualities are absent, and no much larger clonotype sits a single base away. These data are taken from a study of T cell responses to AZD1222 COVID-19 vaccine (dated by TCRdb to 2020 to 2022). Broadly, across the study: A total of about 230 trial participants underwent TCR sequencing, of whom some 210 received two doses of AZD1222 and roughly 25 received two doses of the MenACWY control vaccine. Trial participants were enrolled into age subgroups of 18-55, 56-69 and 70-plus years, which contained about 150, 27 and 61 TCR-sequenced participants, respectively. The research as a whole found: Spike-specific TCR breadth and depth rose significantly after two AZD1222 doses compared with day 0 and with MenACWY recipients. Reportedly, close to half of the unique spike-specific TCRs recognized epitopes lying outside the regions that are mutated in the B.1.351 and B.1.1.7 variants. Conclusions about previously exposed vaccinees are limited because only six or seven AZD1222 recipients were SARS-CoV-2 seropositive at baseline. CD4 TCRs associated with the vaccine covered the entire spike protein, and the dominant responses were in regions 160-218 and 743-854. The 56-69-year group was small, and its depth increase did not reach significance, likely because of low power. Because no day 14 peak-response samples were available, the repertoires could be characterized only after the peak T cell response. Participants were mostly white British and included more females than males, and it was suggested by the authors that clonal diversity may have been underestimated.

The sample's time point label, in plain terms: about 28 days (+/-7) after the second vaccine dose. The treatment or condition label for this specimen denotes: meningococcal conjugate vaccine given as trial control. Samples from vaccinated people were obtained from the UK trials COV001 and COV002, which included a single-blind randomized controlled phase 2/3 trial of AZD1222 (ChAdOx1 nCoV-19) in healthy adults. For TCRbeta chain sequencing, PBMC samples from trial participants were taken at day 0 and at day 28 after the second dose. The CDR3 regions of human TCRbeta chains were analyzed by immunosequencing. The published analysis was carried out like this. TCRs in the repertoires were compared against a reference library of SARS-CoV-2-specific TCRs that had been generated with the MIRA antigen-specificity platform. Breadth was defined as the fraction of unique TCRs that were SARS-CoV-2-associated. Depth was defined as the fraction of total T cells that were SARS-CoV-2-associated. Each spike-specific TCR was assigned to its reactive spike region and to a CD4 or CD8 class using the MIRA data. Log10-transformed breadth and depth values were compared by one-way ANOVA with Sidak's multiple comparisons tests. TCRdb's version of the immuneACCESS table is confined to in-frame rearrangements and falls short of the full clone set. An unresolved V gene accounts for under half of the shortfall where checked; the remainder is of unknown origin. V and J calls and clone size are those listed in that table; D and trimming were worked out from the DNA. Across this sample there are approximately 150,000 clones, with around 90% seen only once. Together, the top ten hold around 5% of the sample.

V is cut back by 3 bases and J by 2 bases, with 9 bases in the junction unmatched. The CDR3 runs 17 amino acids, cysteine and phenylalanine included. Left in the record is the CDR3 DNA by itself, 51 bases read in frame from the first base. The receptor was isolated from an adult who received the MenACWY meningococcal vaccine as a control. Here the sequenced sample was peripheral blood, taken 28 days after the second dose of the MenACWY control vaccine. The V and J genes are TRBV23-1 and TRBJ2-3; a stretch of 9 junction bases matches TRBD2. TRBV23-1 is an ORF for which the function is uncertain. The CDR3 region: CASSQWDRLADTDTQYF. The base sequence is TGCGCCAGCAGTCAGTGGGACAGACTAGCGGACACAGATACGCAGTATTTT.